What follows are 26 T cell receptor beta chains derived from one specimen sequenced in a study of T cells after posttransplantation cyclophosphamide. Treatment was busulfan-fludarabine conditioning, a marrow graft, and cyclophosphamide on days +3 and +4. Clones were read by immunoSEQ multiplex PCR, and TCRdb kept only the in-frame ones, dropping some. The sample shows several thousand clones, roughly 81% of them seen only once. The source material was PBMCs, sampled approximately 1,500 days after allogeneic stem cell transplant with posttransplant cyclophosphamide. These receptors came from a male patient aged 25 to 39 who received an allogeneic stem cell transplant from a related donor, was CMV-positive, and had acute GVHD only. These T cells may partly come from the graft donor.

The rearrangement links TRBV7-9 to TRBJ2-5, with TRBD1 matching over 11 bases. V lost 1 base, J lost 2 bases, and 0 bases stayed unmatched. This CDR3 comprises 15 residues. The V gene's germline CDR1 is SEHNR and CDR2 FQNEAQ (reference sequence). This CDR3 reads CASSLGDRGQETQYF. Written as DNA, the CDR3 is TGTGCCAGCAGCTTAGGGGACAGGGGGCAAGAGACCCAGTACTTC. Looking up the rest from reference TRBV7-9 and TRBJ2-5 gives the full variable domain: DTGVSQNPRHKITKRGQNVTFRCDPISEHNRLYWYRQTLGQGPEFLTYFQNEAQLEKSRLLSDRFSAERPKGSFSTLEIQRTEQGDSAMYLCASSLGDRGQETQYFGPGTRLLVL.

CDR3 DNA sequence: TGCGCCAGCAGCCCACCCGGAGAGGGACAGGTAACTTCTGGCTACACCTTC. This sequence encodes CASSPPGEGQVTSGYTF. The J gene is TRBJ1-2, the V gene TRBV4-1; TRBD1 matches 8 bases. This CDR3 comprises 17 residues. V lost 4 bases to trimming and J lost 7 bases; unmatched junction nucleotides: 17. Germline V gene lookup returns CDR1 MGHRA and CDR2 YSYEKL.

J is TRBJ2-7 and V is TRBV27; D might be TRBD1 (5 bases). The CDR3 runs 13 residues. V was shortened by 7 bases and J by 5 bases, with 15 bases between the two germline ends. Germline assignment: CDR1 MNHEY and CDR2 SMNVEV (reference sequence). CDR3 coding DNA: TGTGCCAGCACAAGAGCAGGGTACCACGAGCAGTACTTC. Amino acid sequence: CASTRAGYHEQYF.

The rearrangement joins TRBV10-3 to TRBJ1-2, with D possibly TRBD1 on 5 matching bases. This CDR3 comprises 13 residues. V dropped 10 bases and J dropped 8 bases, with 20 bases sitting between them. The V gene's germline CDR1 is ENHRY and CDR2 SYGVKD. This CDR3 reads CATHLQGGVGYTF. CDR3 DNA: TGTGCCACTCATCTCCAGGGAGGGGTAGGCTACACCTTC.

The chain recombines TRBV19 with TRBJ2-5; TRBD2 matches at 9 bases. This CDR3 is 16 amino acids long. Trimming at V came to 2 bases and at J to 1 base, leaving 5 bases not matched to a gene. Per germline, CDR1 LNHDA and CDR2 SQIVND (reference sequence). The CDR3 loop is CASSISPSGTQETQYF. Written as DNA, the CDR3 is TGTGCCAGTAGTATAAGTCCTAGCGGGACCCAAGAGACCCAGTACTTC.

The gene calls are TRBV5-4 and TRBJ2-1; 11 bases are shared with TRBD2. The J segment lost 12 bases and the V segment lost 4 bases, leaving 6 bases of the junction unmatched. The germline CDR1 and CDR2 sequences are SGHNT and YYREEE (reference sequence). There are 13 residues in the CDR3. CDR3 residues: CASSNSSGGRQFF. The CDR3 region has the DNA TGTGCCAGCAGCAACTCTAGCGGGGGGCGGCAGTTCTTC.

The chain is built from TRBV7-9 and TRBJ1-6; a possible D gene is TRBD1 (5 bases). The CDR3 runs 12 residues. V lost 2 bases to trimming and J lost 15 bases, with 11 bases between them. Germline CDR1 is SEHNR and CDR2 is FQNEAQ (reference sequence). CDR3 coding DNA: TGTGCCAGCAGCTTATATGGGCAGGGCCTCCACTTT. Encoded protein: CASSLYGQGLHF. The whole variable domain, remainder taken from reference TRBV7-9 and TRBJ1-6, is DTGVSQNPRHKITKRGQNVTFRCDPISEHNRLYWYRQTLGQGPEFLTYFQNEAQLEKSRLLSDRFSAERPKGSFSTLEIQRTEQGDSAMYLCASSLYGQGLHFGNGTRLTVT.

The CDR3 sequence: CASSYRQGDIYEQYF. CDR3 in DNA: TGTGCCAGCAGTTACCGACAGGGGGACATCTACGAGCAGTACTTC. The J gene is TRBJ2-5, the V gene TRBV6-6, with 9 bases matching TRBD1. The DNA matches TRBJ2-7 better at its end, which makes the J call doubtful. Germline assignment: CDR1 MNHNY and CDR2 SVGAGI (reference sequence). The CDR3 is 15 amino acids.

The V call is TRBV4-3, the J call TRBJ1-6; TRBD1 agrees at 7 bases. The CDR3 contains 18 residues. CDR1 and CDR2 from the germline V gene are LGHNA and YSLEER. Germline trimming cut 2 bases from V and 7 bases from J; bases unmatched to any gene: 14. The CDR3 loop reads CASSQPMPAGGRNSPLHF. The DNA of the CDR3 is TGCGCCAGCAGCCAACCAATGCCCGCAGGGGGAAGAAATTCACCCCTCCACTTT.

This clone showed up just once. V gene TRBV5-1 combines with J gene TRBJ2-3; possibly TRBD2 for D (6 bases). Trimming cost V 5 bases and J 3 bases, with 22 bases left between them. This CDR3 region has 17 residues. The germline gives CDR1 SGHRS, CDR2 YFSETQ. Written as DNA, the CDR3 is TGCGCCAGCAGTTTTGGAGGGTGGACCTCAGTAACAGATACGCAGTATTTT. This codes for CASSFGGWTSVTDTQYF.

The J gene is TRBJ1-4, the V gene TRBV4-3; possible D gene TRBD1, 5 bases. Trimming stripped 3 bases from V and 5 bases from J, with 13 bases between. This CDR3 has 15 amino acids. Germline assignment: CDR1 LGHNA and CDR2 YSLEER. CDR3 bases: TGCGCCAGCAGCCAGGGCCAGGGCCCCAATGAAAAACTGTTTTTT. Protein sequence: CASSQGQGPNEKLFF.

The V call is TRBV19, the J call TRBJ2-1; perhaps TRBD2 as D (6 bases). Trimming took 3 bases from V and 6 from J, leaving 6 bases between them. The CDR3 loop spans 12 amino acids. From germline, CDR1 is LNHDA and CDR2 SQIVND (reference sequence). Here the CDR3 DNA reads TGTGCCAGTAGTATCGGGGGCAATGAGCAGTTCTTC. Amino acids: CASSIGGNEQFF.

V gene TRBV6-1 combines with J gene TRBJ2-1, with D hard to call. Deletions cut 8 bases from V and 15 bases from J, with 17 bases between. The CDR3 covers 11 residues. The germline V gene encodes CDR1 MNHNS and CDR2 SASEGT. CDR3 residues: CASLEALRGFF. CDR3 coding DNA: TGTGCCAGCCTCGAAGCCCTACGCGGGTTCTTC.

This chain links TRBV6-5 with TRBJ2-1; 7 bases agree with TRBD2. Germline CDR1 and CDR2: MNHEY and SVGAGI. V gave up 8 bases and J gave up 5 bases; unmatched junction bases: 6. The CDR3 loop spans 13 amino acids. In DNA, the CDR3 is TGTGCCAGCGGGGGGGTCTTCCACAATGAGCAGTTCTTC. The encoded protein is CASGGVFHNEQFF.

The rearrangement links TRBV7-9 to TRBJ2-3; the D gene is possibly TRBD2 (6 bases). CDR1 is SEHNR, CDR2 FQNEAQ, per germline (reference sequence). This CDR3 spans 12 amino acids. With 1 base removed from V and 10 bases from J, the gap between germline ends came to 9 bases. The CDR3 spells CASSLGGDAQYF. The CDR3 coding sequence is TGTGCCAGCAGCTTAGGCGGGGATGCGCAGTATTTT.

This sequence joins TRBV27 and TRBJ1-6; no clear D. Trimming removed 10 bases at V and 0 bases at J, with 13 bases between. Germline loops: CDR1 MNHEY, CDR2 SMNVEV (reference sequence). The CDR3 is 15 amino acids. The DNA of the CDR3 is TGTGCCACCACAGTTTTGGACTCCTATAATTCACCCCTCCACTTT. It encodes CATTVLDSYNSPLHF.

This sequence joins TRBV7-2 and TRBJ1-6; no definite D call. Trimming left V 4 bases short and J 0 bases short, with 13 bases between. CDR1 is SGHTA, CDR2 FQGNSA, per germline. This CDR3 is built from 17 residues. The CDR3 protein is CASSSSAKSSYNSPLHF. CDR3 in DNA: TGTGCCAGCAGCTCAAGTGCCAAGAGCTCCTATAATTCACCCCTCCACTTT.

The chain uses TRBV19 and TRBJ1-2; D possibly corresponds to TRBD1 (6 bases). This CDR3 is built from 15 residues. The germline gives CDR1 LNHDA, CDR2 SQIVND (reference sequence). The ends were cut back, 5 bases at V and 5 bases at J, with 18 bases in the middle. The CDR3 bases are TGTGCCAGTAGTGTATCGGACAGCGTCCTGTATGGCTACACCTTC. Translating gives CASSVSDSVLYGYTF.

V is TRBV19 and J is TRBJ2-7, with TRBD1 matching 12 bases. Germline V gene data show CDR1 as LNHDA and CDR2 as SQIVND (reference sequence). The CDR3 has 15 amino acids. V gave up 5 bases and J gave up 5 bases; unmatched junction bases: 7. The CDR3 loop is CASSPRDRGLNEQYF. The DNA of the CDR3 is TGTGCCAGTAGTCCTCGGGACAGGGGGCTCAACGAGCAGTACTTC.

The chain couples TRBV5-1 to TRBJ2-5; tentatively, D is TRBD1 (5 bases). The J call is in doubt because the DNA end fits TRBJ2-7 better. The germline gives CDR1 SGHRS, CDR2 YFSETQ. There are 14 residues in the CDR3. DNA for the CDR3: TGCGCCAGCAGCTTGGCGACAGCCTCCTACGAGCAGTACTTC. This sequence encodes CASSLATASYEQYF.

The gene calls are TRBV5-6 and TRBJ1-6; 7 positions agree with TRBD1. The J segment lost 10 bases and the V segment lost 2 bases, leaving 6 bases of the junction unmatched. This CDR3 contains 14 residues. Germline assignment: CDR1 SGHDT and CDR2 YYEEEE. Here the CDR3 reads CASSFNRGQSPLHF. CDR3 nucleotides: TGTGCCAGCAGCTTTAACAGGGGTCAGTCACCCCTCCACTTT.

This clone was counted a single time. This chain joins TRBV30 and TRBJ2-3, with 8 bases lining up with TRBD1. Trimming removed 5 bases from V and 3 bases from J; junction bases left unmatched: 16. The CDR3 loop spans 17 amino acids. The germline CDR1 and CDR2 sequences are GTSNPN and SVGIG (reference sequence). DNA of the CDR3: TGTGCCTGGGGAGGGGAGATTGGACAGGGAATGACAGATACGCAGTATTTT. Translating it yields CAWGGEIGQGMTDTQYF.

This chain uses TRBV19 with TRBJ1-6; maybe TRBD1 (5 bases). Germline V lookup: CDR1 LNHDA, CDR2 SQIVND (reference sequence). The CDR3 contains 14 residues. Trimming took off 4 bases at V and 10 bases at J, with 14 bases between the two ends. CDR3: CASSNQGGGSPLHF. The DNA of the CDR3 is TGTGCCAGTAGTAACCAGGGAGGAGGGTCACCCCTCCACTTT.

The chain carries TRBV6-1 and TRBJ2-1; D not certain. The CDR3 is 15 residues long. The ends were cut back, 7 bases at V and 0 bases at J, with 13 bases in the middle. Germline V gives CDR1 MNHNS, CDR2 SASEGT. The CDR3 here is CASIITASSYNEQFF. The CDR3 nucleotides read TGTGCCAGCATTATCACGGCTAGCTCCTACAATGAGCAGTTCTTC.

This CDR3 reads CASSLAWGGTHEQFF. Written as DNA, the CDR3 is TGTGCCAGCAGCTTGGCCTGGGGGGGCACCCATGAGCAGTTCTTC. The J gene is TRBJ2-1, the V gene TRBV5-5; D might be TRBD2 (7 bases). This CDR3 is 15 amino acids long. CDR1 is SGHKS and CDR2 is YYEKEE in the germline V gene (reference sequence). The V gene lost 0 bases and the J gene lost 8 bases, with 15 bases spanning the gap.

The chain is built from TRBV19 and TRBJ2-7; 10 bases are shared with TRBD1. Germline V lookup: CDR1 LNHDA, CDR2 SQIVND (reference sequence). The CDR3 runs to 16 residues. V trimming: 5 bases; J trimming: 2 bases; junction bases outside the gene matches: 9. The DNA of the CDR3 is TGTGCCAGTAGTCTAGCGCGAGGGACAGGGGCCTACGAGCAGTACTTC. Its protein product is CASSLARGTGAYEQYF.